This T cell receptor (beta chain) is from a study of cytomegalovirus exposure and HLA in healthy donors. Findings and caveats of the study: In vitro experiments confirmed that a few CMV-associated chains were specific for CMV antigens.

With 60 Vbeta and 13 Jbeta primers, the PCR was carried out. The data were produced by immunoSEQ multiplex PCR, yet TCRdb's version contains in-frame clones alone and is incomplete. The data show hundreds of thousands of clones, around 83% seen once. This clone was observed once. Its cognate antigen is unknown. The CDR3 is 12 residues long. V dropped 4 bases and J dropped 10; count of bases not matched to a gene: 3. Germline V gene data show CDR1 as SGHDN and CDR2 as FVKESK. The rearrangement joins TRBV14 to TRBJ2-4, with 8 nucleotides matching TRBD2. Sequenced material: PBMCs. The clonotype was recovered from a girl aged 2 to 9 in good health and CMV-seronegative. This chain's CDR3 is CASSPGGWIQYF. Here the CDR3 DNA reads TGTGCCAGCAGCCCGGGGGGGTGGATTCAGTACTTC.